The TCR beta chain under discussion was sequenced for a study of T-cell memory formation after mild COVID-19. At the level of the study: The two donors had largely donor-specific TCR clusters.

A word on this clonotype: What it binds is unknown.

TCRdb reanalysed the 5' RACE reads using MiXCR and keeps one entry per CDR3 protein. The repertoire holds under 200,000 distinct CDR3 sequences, about a third seen once, with about 11% in the top ten. The study's findings and limits: Cross-reactive memory apparently joined, as some responding clones appeared in pre-infection memory. Mostly located in CM and EM were contracting CD4+ clones, with contracting CD8+ clones located in EMRA.

This TCR was recovered from an adult woman who had mild COVID-19 (a few samples of this study predate the infection). Cell type and time point are not known. The sequenced sample was PBMCs or a T cell subset sorted from them (not recorded which).

The CDR3 DNA is TGTGCCAGCAGCGTCGGTAGCGGGAGGGCCGTTGGGTCCTACAATGAGCAGTTCTTC. Its translation: CASSVGSGRAVGSYNEQFF. This chain links TRBV9 with TRBJ2-1; 11 bases are a match to TRBD2. There are 19 residues in the CDR3. J gave up 1 base and V 2 bases, and 11 bases lay outside the gene matches. The V gene's germline CDR1 is SGDLS and CDR2 YYNGEE.